This T cell receptor (beta chain) is from a study of blood T cell repertoires in COVID-19. This clone was counted a single time. The germline gives CDR1 SGHAT, CDR2 FQNNGV. The V end lost 6 bases, the J end lost 2 bases, and 17 bases lay between the germline ends. This CDR3 has 17 amino acids. Method: immunoSEQ multiplex PCR; TCRdb's copy keeps in-frame clones and lacks some. Here the sample spans approximately 140,000 clones, more than 70% being singletons. The source is a human donor in a cohort sampled during active COVID-19. This chain uses TRBV11-2 with TRBJ1-6; perhaps TRBD1 as D (5 bases). Sequencing was done on a sample of peripheral blood. The CDR3 bases are TGTGCCAGCAGTCAATACGGCGGAGGGGCCTATAATTCACCCCTCCACTTT. This codes for CASSQYGGGAYNSPLHF. Supplemented by reference TRBV11-2 and TRBJ1-6, the full variable domain reads EAGVAQSPRYKIIEKRQSVAFWCNPISGHATLYWYQQILGQGPKLLIQFQNNGVVDDSQLPKDRFSAERLKGVDSTLKIQPAKLEDSAVYLCASSQYGGGAYNSPLHFGNGTRLTVT.